The rows below give T cell receptor beta chains drawn from one sample of a study of blood T cell repertoires in COVID-19. Repertoires were generated with immunoSEQ multiplex PCR, while TCRdb's copy carries only in-frame clones and drops some. The data hold roughly 250,000 clones, with less than 90% observed a single time. Material for sequencing was peripheral blood. These receptors were taken from a man in his sixties who had recovered from COVID-19. The CDR3 runs from the conserved cysteine through the conserved F or W. The D gene is left open where the match is weak. The size field is filled for only some rows; it gives once, few, many or a size class.

. TRBJ1-1 TRBV15 TRBD1 TGTGCCACCAGCAGAGATCGGGACAGTGGCACTGAAGCTTTCTTT CATSRDRDSGTEAFF
. TRBJ1-6 TRBV10-3 . TGTGCCATCAGTGGGCAGGGTATTTTAAATTCACCCCTCCACTTT CAISGQGILNSPLHF
once TRBJ1-4 TRBV29-1 . TGCAGCGTTGCTACTTCGTGGAGAACAACTAATGAAAAACTGTTTTTT CSVATSWRTTNEKLFF
. TRBJ2-1 TRBV12-3/TRBV12-4 . TGTGCCAGCAGTGTCGACAGGACCAATGAGCAGTTCTTC CASSVDRTNEQFF
. TRBJ2-3 TRBV6-4 TRBD2 TGTGCCAGCAGTGACGTAGCGGGGGGAGTCACAGATACGCAGTATTTT CASSDVAGGVTDTQYF
. TRBJ2-7 TRBV21-1 . TGTGCCAGCCTTGGGGGGAGAACCTCCTACGAGCAGTACTTC CASLGGRTSYEQYF
. TRBJ2-1 TRBV7-2 . TGTGCCAGCAGCTCCGGGATATCCTTCAGAGGTGAGCAGTTCTTC CASSSGISFRGEQFF
. TRBJ1-2 TRBV7-7 TRBD1 TGTGCCAGCAGCTTACGACCCCGGGACAGGGGGCTAACGGGCTACACCTTC CASSLRPRDRGLTGYTF
. TRBJ2-2 TRBV27 TRBD1 TGTGCCAGCACCCCCCGGGACAGGGATTTTACCGGGGAGCTGTTTTTT CASTPRDRDFTGELFF
. TRBJ1-1 TRBV13 . TGTGCCAGCAGCTTAGGCAGGCGCATGAACACTGAAGCTTTCTTT CASSLGRRMNTEAFF
once TRBJ1-1 TRBV6-5 . TGTGCCAGCGGGGAGGGGGGCACTGAAGCTTTCTTT CASGEGGTEAFF
. TRBJ1-6 TRBV2 TRBD1 TGTGCCAGCTCTTTACCAGGGGGAAATAATTCACCCCTCCACTTT CASSLPGGNNSPLHF
. TRBJ1-1 TRBV6-5 . TGTGCCAGCAGTTACGCAGGGGCGTACACTGAAGCTTTCTTT CASSYAGAYTEAFF
. TRBJ2-3 TRBV6-5 TRBD2 TGTGCCAGCAGCCTAGCGGGGGGGGGCACAGATACGCAGTATTTT CASSLAGGGTDTQYF
. TRBJ2-7 TRBV11-2 . TGTGCCAGCAGCTTAGCCACTATGCCGGGATGGGAGCAGTACTTC CASSLATMPGWEQYF
. TRBJ1-1 TRBV7-3 TRBD1 TGTGCCAGCAGCTCCAATACAGGGGGTATAGGTGAAGCTTTCTTT CASSSNTGGIGEAFF